This T cell receptor (beta chain) originates from a study of T-cell reconstitution after alpha-beta-depleted transplantation in children. This clonotype came up a few times. For TCRbeta, the library was prepared with unique molecular identifiers. TCRdb reanalysed the PCR reads using MiXCR and keeps one entry per CDR3 protein. The data show about 150,000 distinct CDR3 sequences, with roughly 8.8% seen just once and approximately 18% held by the top ten. The V gene end was trimmed by 7 bases and the J gene end by 3 bases; junction bases not matched to a gene: 5. The CDR3 runs 14 residues. The germline V gene encodes CDR1 MNHEY and CDR2 SVGAGI.

The sequencing here drew on PBMCs, mostly from graft donor cells, taken 180 days after TCRalphabeta/CD19-depleted stem cell transplant. This TCR came from a female patient younger than 10 who had a stem cell transplant for congenital amegakaryocytic thrombocytopenia, so the T cells may come from the graft donor. The J gene is TRBJ2-4, the V gene TRBV6-5; 8 positions agree with TRBD2. The CDR3 DNA reads TGTGCCAGCATTAGCGGGGCTTTCAAAAACATTCAGTACTTC. Translating gives CASISGAFKNIQYF.